Below are 29 T cell receptor beta chains sequenced from a single sample in a study of T-cell reconstitution after alpha-beta-depleted transplantation in children. Unique molecular identifiers featured in how the TCRbeta library was prepared. Each CDR3 protein gets one entry after TCRdb re-called the PCR reads with MiXCR. The sample lists 250,000 to 400,000 distinct CDR3 sequences; 20% to 30% were seen once. Sequenced material: PBMCs, mostly from graft donor cells, taken 180 days after TCRalphabeta/CD19-depleted stem cell transplant. These receptors originate from a male patient aged 10 to 17 who had a stem cell transplant for acute lymphoblastic leukemia, so the T cells may come from the graft donor.

This rearrangement joins TRBV12-3 or TRBV12-4 to TRBJ2-3, with 13 nucleotides matching TRBD2. The J segment lost 3 bases and the V segment lost 2 bases, leaving 8 bases of the junction unmatched. This CDR3 comprises 18 residues. CDR3 sequence (DNA): TGTGCCAGCAGTTTACCTCCGGGACTAGCGGGAAGGACAGATACGCAGTATTTT. Amino acid sequence: CASSLPPGLAGRTDTQYF.

This clonotype turned up a few times. The CDR3 nucleotides read TGTGCCACCAGCGCAGGGAGCTACTACGAGCAGTACTTC. This encodes CATSAGSYYEQYF. This chain connects TRBV15 to TRBJ2-7, with D perhaps being TRBD1 or TRBD2 (5 bases each). CDR3 length: 13 residues. V lost 5 bases and J 3 bases, leaving 11 bases between the germline ends. Germline V gene data show CDR1 as LNHNV and CDR2 as YYDKDF (reference sequence).

This clonotype was seen a few times. V usage is TRBV20-1 and J usage is TRBJ2-7; possibly TRBD2 for D (5 bases). This CDR3 has 14 amino acids. The germline V gene encodes CDR1 DFQATT and CDR2 SNEGSKA (reference sequence). Between the trimmed V and J ends, which lost 1 base and 3 bases, there was a span of 13 bases. The chain's CDR3 is CSARAPGADYEQYF. CDR3 bases: TGCAGTGCTAGAGCCCCTGGAGCGGACTACGAGCAGTACTTC.

This clonotype has at least ten counts. The rearrangement links TRBV5-1 to TRBJ2-1; D may correspond to TRBD1 or TRBD2 (5 bases each). V was shortened by 3 bases and J by 2 bases, with 9 bases between the two germline ends. Germline V gene data show CDR1 as SGHRS and CDR2 as YFSETQ. The CDR3 covers 14 residues. This CDR3 reads CASSSGRAYNEQFF. DNA for the CDR3: TGCGCCAGCAGCTCGGGGCGCGCCTACAATGAGCAGTTCTTC.

This clonotype turned up a few times. The chain employs TRBV5-6 and TRBJ2-7, with D hard to call. The germline V and J ends were trimmed by 0 bases and 2 bases, with 6 bases remaining between them. CDR1 is SGHDT, CDR2 YYEEEE, per germline. The CDR3 spans 13 residues. CDR3 nucleotides: TGTGCCAGCAGCTTGGTTGAGGCCTACGAGCAGTACTTC. Translated: CASSLVEAYEQYF. The whole variable domain, remainder taken from reference TRBV5-6 and TRBJ2-7, is DAGVTQSPTHLIKTRGQQVTLRCSPKSGHDTVSWYQQALGQGPQFIFQYYEEEERQRGNFPDRFSGHQFPNYSSELNVNALLLGDSALYLCASSLVEAYEQYFGPGTRLTVT.

J is TRBJ2-3 and V is TRBV4-2; D is unresolved. There are 17 residues in the CDR3. V lost 0 bases, J lost 1 base, and 14 bases lay in between. The germline gives CDR1 LGHNA, CDR2 YNFKEQ. The CDR3 bases are TGTGCCAGCAGCCAAGATCGGAAGATACTCGGCACAGATACGCAGTATTTT. Its translation is CASSQDRKILGTDTQYF.

The rearrangement uses TRBV12-3 or TRBV12-4 and TRBJ2-3; 7 nucleotides match TRBD2. Trimming removed 2 bases from V and 9 bases from J; junction bases left unmatched: 8. The CDR3 extends over 14 amino acids. CDR3 DNA: TGTGCCAGCAGTTTAACGGCGGGAGAACCAACGCAGTATTTT. As protein: CASSLTAGEPTQYF.

This chain connects TRBV5-1 to TRBJ2-1; D is unclear. The germline V and J ends were trimmed by 1 base and 3 bases, with 8 bases remaining between them. The V gene's germline CDR1 is SGHRS and CDR2 YFSETQ. The CDR3 has 14 residues. Here the CDR3 DNA reads TGCGCCAGCAGCTTGAAGGTAGACTACAATGAGCAGTTCTTC. Amino acids: CASSLKVDYNEQFF.

This clonotype was observed a few times. The gene calls are TRBV12-3 or TRBV12-4 and TRBJ1-5; the D gene is possibly TRBD1 (6 bases). V gave up 3 bases and J gave up 7 bases, with 16 bases separating them. This CDR3 is 15 amino acids long. CDR3 DNA: TGTGCCAGCAGTTTCACAGGGTTGGAGGGGCAGCCCCAGCATTTT. This codes for CASSFTGLEGQPQHF.

This clonotype was counted between two and nine times. V and J are TRBV2 and TRBJ2-7; weak D call: TRBD2 (5 bases). The CDR3 has 14 residues. CDR1 is SNHLY, CDR2 FYNNEI, per germline. Deletions cut 4 bases from V and 0 bases from J, with 10 bases between. In DNA form, the CDR3 reads TGTGCCAGCAGTGGTTGGACTTACTCCTACGAGCAGTACTTC. Its translation: CASSGWTYSYEQYF.

J is TRBJ2-1 and V is TRBV20-1; D is possibly TRBD2 (5 bases). The CDR3 runs to 17 residues. Germline CDR1 reads DFQATT; CDR2 reads SNEGSKA (reference sequence). V was clipped by 4 bases and J by 3 bases, with 22 bases between them. CDR3 loop: CSANPGITLGHYNEQFF. The CDR3 coding sequence is TGCAGTGCTAATCCGGGAATAACCCTTGGGCACTACAATGAGCAGTTCTTC.

The gene calls are TRBV6-1 and TRBJ2-2; 12 bases align to TRBD2. V lost 3 bases and J lost 8; bases outside the gene matches: 4. The CDR3 has 15 amino acids. From germline, CDR1 is MNHNS and CDR2 SASEGT. In DNA, the CDR3 is TGTGCCAGCAGTGACCCTGGACTAGCGGGAGGGGAGCTGTTTTTT. It translates to CASSDPGLAGGELFF.

The V and J genes are TRBV20-1 and TRBJ1-5; tentative D call: TRBD1 (5 bases). The germline V and J ends were trimmed by 4 bases and 2 bases, with 18 bases remaining between them. This CDR3 has 16 amino acids. Germline CDR1 reads DFQATT; CDR2 reads SNEGSKA (reference sequence). The CDR3 coding sequence is TGCAGTGCTAAGGGGACGTCACTTCAAGGCAATCAGCCCCAGCATTTT. It yields the protein CSAKGTSLQGNQPQHF.

The gene calls are TRBV5-1 and TRBJ2-7; D is ambiguous. The CDR3 totals 15 residues. The germline gives CDR1 SGHRS, CDR2 YFSETQ. The germline V and J ends were trimmed by 2 bases and 2 bases, with 14 bases remaining between them. The CDR3 loop reads CASSLSTEGTYEQYF. As DNA, the CDR3 is TGCGCCAGCAGCTTATCCACAGAAGGGACCTACGAGCAGTACTTC.

DNA of the CDR3: TGTGCCAGCAGCTCAGGGGCCTATAATTCACCCCTCCACTTT. Encoded protein: CASSSGAYNSPLHF. The chain has TRBV12-3 or TRBV12-4 and TRBJ1-6, with D maybe TRBD1 (6 bases). Trimming cost V 6 bases and J 2 bases, with 8 bases left between them. This CDR3 contains 14 residues.

The count of this clonotype is one. The rearrangement joins TRBV11-2 to TRBJ1-2; D not resolved. The CDR3 extends over 13 amino acids. Trimming took 3 bases from V and 8 from J, leaving 13 bases between them. The germline gives CDR1 SGHAT, CDR2 FQNNGV. The DNA of the CDR3 is TGTGCCAGCAGCTTCCGGGTTAGCTACGGCTACACCTTC. It translates to CASSFRVSYGYTF. Supplemented by reference TRBV11-2 and TRBJ1-2, the full variable domain reads EAGVAQSPRYKIIEKRQSVAFWCNPISGHATLYWYQQILGQGPKLLIQFQNNGVVDDSQLPKDRFSAERLKGVDSTLKIQPAKLEDSAVYLCASSFRVSYGYTFGSGTRLTVV.

The chain recombines TRBV5-1 with TRBJ2-7; tentatively, D is TRBD1 (6 bases). V was cut by 3 bases and J by 0 bases, with 13 bases left in between. CDR3 length: 15 residues. Looked up from germline, CDR1 is SGHRS and CDR2 is YFSETQ. The CDR3 nucleotides are TGCGCCAGCAGCTCAGGGGCCACCTACTCCTACGAGCAGTACTTC. Protein: CASSSGATYSYEQYF.

The chain carries TRBV5-1 and TRBJ2-6; D is uncertain. Per germline, CDR1 SGHRS and CDR2 YFSETQ. The CDR3 consists of 15 residues. The germline V and J ends were trimmed by 7 bases and 0 bases, with 11 bases remaining between them. DNA for the CDR3: TGCGCCAGCGAAAAAGTCCCCTCTGGGGCCAACGTCCTGACTTTC. This codes for CASEKVPSGANVLTF.

The rearrangement joins TRBV2 to TRBJ2-1; the D call may be TRBD1 or TRBD2 (6 bases each). V gave up 8 bases and J gave up 7 bases, with 15 bases separating them. The CDR3 loop spans 13 amino acids. The germline gives CDR1 SNHLY, CDR2 FYNNEI. In nucleotides, the CDR3 is TGTGCCAGCGGGGGGTTCAGGGGAAATGAGCAGTTCTTC. Translating it yields CASGGFRGNEQFF.

V and J are TRBV18 and TRBJ2-5; 8 bases map to TRBD1. This CDR3 has 14 amino acids. Germline V gene data show CDR1 as KGHSH and CDR2 as LQKENI. With 3 bases clipped from V and 4 bases from J, the junction kept 4 bases outside the gene matches. CDR3 protein: CASSPTGETETQYF. The DNA of the CDR3 is TGTGCCAGCTCACCGACAGGGGAGACAGAGACCCAGTACTTC.

The CDR3 loop is CASSGGLAAPLETQYF. Written as DNA, the CDR3 is TGCGCCAGCAGTGGCGGGCTAGCGGCCCCTCTAGAGACCCAGTACTTC. The V gene is TRBV10-2, the J gene TRBJ2-5, with 7 bases identical to TRBD2. V trimming: 4 bases; J trimming: 4 bases; junction bases outside the gene matches: 12. CDR3 length: 16 residues. Germline CDR1 and CDR2: WSHSY and SAAADI.

This clonotype turned up a few times. The chain recombines TRBV5-1 with TRBJ2-7; 11 nucleotides match TRBD2. From germline, CDR1 is SGHRS and CDR2 YFSETQ. The CDR3 covers 16 residues. The V gene end was trimmed by 0 bases and the J gene end by 2 bases; junction bases not matched to a gene: 4. The CDR3 region has the DNA TGCGCCAGCAGCTTGGGGGGACTAGCGGATACCTACGAGCAGTACTTC. It codes for CASSLGGLADTYEQYF.

The chain carries TRBV5-1 and TRBJ1-6; D possibly corresponds to TRBD1 (5 bases). V lost 5 bases and J lost 7, with 19 bases in between. The CDR3 runs 16 residues. The V gene's germline CDR1 is SGHRS and CDR2 YFSETQ. The CDR3 protein is CASSPAGTGKNSPLHF. CDR3 coding DNA: TGCGCCAGCAGTCCTGCCGGGACTGGTAAAAATTCACCCCTCCACTTT.

This clonotype was recorded once. The chain couples TRBV11-2 to TRBJ2-5; 14 bases are a match to TRBD2. The V gene's germline CDR1 is SGHAT and CDR2 FQNNGV. The CDR3 runs 16 residues. The V gene end was trimmed by 5 bases and the J gene end by 7 bases; junction bases not matched to a gene: 9. CDR3 DNA sequence: TGTGCCAGCAGCGCCCTGACTAGCGGGAGGGCGGGGACCCAGTACTTC. This gives the protein CASSALTSGRAGTQYF.

There are many counts of this clonotype. The genes are TRBV5-6 and TRBJ1-5; TRBD1 matches 7 bases. V was clipped by 4 bases and J by 7 bases; unmatched bases: 8. Germline V gene data show CDR1 as SGHDT and CDR2 as YYEEEE. The CDR3 length is 14 residues. CDR3 sequence reads: CASSGGPGGQPQHF. In nucleotides, the CDR3 is TGTGCCAGCAGCGGAGGGCCAGGGGGGCAGCCCCAGCATTTT.

This clonotype was detected only a few times. The chain has TRBV6-4 and TRBJ1-1; D gene uncertain. The CDR3 sequence is 14 residues long. CDR1 and CDR2 (germline): MRHNA, SNTAGT. Trimming cost V 6 bases and J 1 base, with 12 bases left between them. The CDR3, as DNA: TGTGCCAGCAGCCTCTTCGGTCGGAACACTGAAGCTTTCTTT. It codes for CASSLFGRNTEAFF.

The chain employs TRBV15 and TRBJ2-2, with TRBD1 matching over 7 bases. V trimming: 3 bases; J trimming: 7 bases; junction bases outside the gene matches: 11. The CDR3 has 16 amino acids. Looked up from germline, CDR1 is LNHNV and CDR2 is YYDKDF (reference sequence). CDR3 loop: CATSSQRSGGGGELFF. As DNA, the CDR3 is TGTGCCACCAGCAGTCAAAGGTCAGGGGGTGGCGGGGAGCTGTTTTTT.

The sample holds a few counts of this clonotype. The chain recombines TRBV20-1 with TRBJ2-1; 8 bases are a match to TRBD2. J lost 9 bases, V lost 3 bases, and 10 bases had no gene match. The CDR3 has 14 residues. Germline V gives CDR1 DFQATT, CDR2 SNEGSKA (reference sequence). CDR3: CSAREPGLVFEQFF. The CDR3 region has the DNA TGCAGTGCTAGGGAACCGGGACTAGTATTTGAGCAGTTCTTC.

The chain is built from TRBV28 and TRBJ2-7, with no clear D. Looked up from germline, CDR1 is MDHEN and CDR2 is SYDVKM. Trimming took 4 bases from V and 3 from J, leaving 13 bases between them. This CDR3 has 14 residues. CDR3 bases: TGTGCCAGCAGTTGGTCGGTTTCCCTCTACGAGCAGTACTTC. It is translated as CASSWSVSLYEQYF.